This T cell receptor beta chain comes out of a study of CD8 T cells in Susac syndrome. RNA in amounts of roughly 0.5 to 1 ug was reverse transcribed with random hexamers. Amplification of TCR beta CDR3 was carried out by immunoSEQ multiplex PCR, which covered 54 Vbeta and 13 Jbeta segments. TCRdb fed the immunoSEQ multiplex PCR reads into MiXCR, producing one record per CDR3 protein. The sample lists 90,000 to 150,000 distinct CDR3 sequences, approximately 91% occurring once. TCR beta sequencing covered blood CD8+ and CD4+ T cells. Healthy donors matched for age and sex were used as controls. TEMRA cells were FACS-enriched, with CD8+ and CD4+ T cells isolated negatively. Per the germline V gene, CDR1 is SGHTA and CDR2 is FQGNSA. The V and J ends lost 0 bases and 5 bases, in that order; junction bases with no gene match: 12. This CDR3 contains 18 residues.

The rearrangement links TRBV7-2 to TRBJ2-1, with TRBD1 matching 8 bases. The receptor comes from a human donor in good health. The specimen was CD4+ T cells from PBMCs. The CDR3 DNA follows: TGTGCCAGCAGCTTAGCCCTGACAGGGGACCCCGACGACAATGAGCAGTTCTTC. Its translation is CASSLALTGDPDDNEQFF.